The 25 T cell receptor beta chains presented below share a single source sample, sequenced in a study of OX40 agonist ivuxolimab in advanced cancers. Sequencing used immunoSEQ multiplex PCR; TCRdb keeps in-frame clones, though not all of them. The sample carries more than 100,000 clones, approximately 94% recorded once. This sample comprised CD4+ or CD8+ T cells sorted from blood, obtained in a trial of the OX40 agonist ivuxolimab. The receptor source for this set is an adult with an advanced solid tumor such as melanoma, head and neck, liver or kidney cancer.

This chain joins TRBV18 and TRBJ1-3; D is ambiguous. CDR3 length: 17 amino acids. V was trimmed by 3 bases and J by 4 bases, leaving 19 bases between them. Germline-derived CDR1 and CDR2 are KGHSH and LQKENI. The CDR3 DNA is TGTGCCAGCTCACCTAACCTCGCGGTGGGGAAGGGAAACACCATATATTTT. Translated: CASSPNLAVGKGNTIYF.

The gene calls are TRBV9 and TRBJ2-2, with TRBD1 matching over 8 bases. Germline V lookup: CDR1 SGDLS, CDR2 YYNGEE. CDR3 length equals 16 residues. The J segment lost 4 bases and the V segment lost 2 bases, leaving 7 bases of the junction unmatched. CDR3 nucleotides: TGTGCCAGCAGCGTCCGACAGGGGCTAGGCACCGGGGAGCTGTTTTTT. The encoded protein is CASSVRQGLGTGELFF.

The rearrangement joins TRBV28 to TRBJ1-4; D is perhaps TRBD1 (6 bases). Germline V gives CDR1 MDHEN, CDR2 SYDVKM. There are 14 residues in the CDR3. The V end lost 10 bases, the J end lost 3 bases, and 15 bases lay between the germline ends. The CDR3 region has the DNA TGTGCCACCTCTTTAGGGGGGTCTAATGAAAAACTGTTTTTT. It translates to CATSLGGSNEKLFF.

This clone appeared a single time. The V and J genes are TRBV10-1 and TRBJ2-7; D might be TRBD2 (10 bases). Germline lookup yields CDR1 WNHNN and CDR2 SYGVQD (reference sequence). Trimming took off 2 bases at V and 2 bases at J, with 19 bases between the two ends. This CDR3 has 17 amino acids. The CDR3 is CASSEGQGLAGAYEQYF. CDR3 sequence (DNA): TGCGCCAGCAGTGAGGGACAGGGGCTAGCGGGAGCCTACGAGCAGTACTTC.

The chain couples TRBV28 to TRBJ2-7, with TRBD2 matching over 7 bases. Germline-derived CDR1 and CDR2 are MDHEN and SYDVKM. Losses at the gene ends were 8 bases for V and 0 bases for J; bases not matched to a gene: 7. The CDR3 has 14 residues. CDR3 DNA sequence: TGTGCCAGCGGAGCGGGGCTGAGCTCCTACGAGCAGTACTTC. This gives the protein CASGAGLSSYEQYF.

This chain uses TRBV7-6 with TRBJ2-7; possibly TRBD1 or TRBD2 for D (6 bases each). The CDR3 spans 16 residues. V was pared by 5 bases and J by 2 bases, with 19 bases between. CDR1 is SGHVS and CDR2 is FNYEAQ in the germline V gene. CDR3 region: CASSGGVGGSAYEQYF. The CDR3, as DNA: TGTGCCAGCAGCGGAGGGGTCGGGGGCTCGGCCTACGAGCAGTACTTC.

The chain links TRBV6-5 to TRBJ2-7; D possibly corresponds to TRBD1 (8 bases). CDR3 size: 16 residues. Trimming took off 0 bases at V and 4 bases at J, with 16 bases between the two ends. Looked up from germline, CDR1 is MNHEY and CDR2 is SVGAGI. The CDR3 is CASSYSITGGGYEQYF. The CDR3 DNA reads TGTGCCAGCAGTTACTCGATCACAGGGGGGGGGTACGAGCAGTACTTC.

The V gene is TRBV2, the J gene TRBJ2-4; TRBD1 might be the D (6 bases). Germline CDR1 SNHLY, CDR2 FYNNEI. V lost 5 bases, J lost 9 bases, and 17 bases lay in between. The CDR3 length is 14 residues. The CDR3 region is CASSTETQGVIQYF. CDR3 bases: TGTGCCAGCAGTACCGAGACACAGGGCGTCATTCAGTACTTC.

The chain uses TRBV19 and TRBJ2-7, with 7 positions matching TRBD1. With 6 bases clipped from V and 0 bases from J, the junction kept 5 bases outside the gene matches. The CDR3 has 14 amino acids. CDR1 and CDR2 (germline): LNHDA, SQIVND (reference sequence). The CDR3 DNA reads as TGTGCCAGTAGAGAGGGGGCCAGCTCCTACGAGCAGTACTTC. It is translated as CASREGASSYEQYF.

This sequence joins TRBV4-3 and TRBJ2-7, with D perhaps TRBD2 (6 bases). Germline V CDR1 and CDR2: LGHNA, YSLEER. The CDR3 covers 14 residues. V lost 1 base and J 6 bases, leaving 13 bases between the germline ends. The CDR3 bases are TGCGCCAGCAGCCAAGTAGTCGCCGGGGGCGAGCAGTACTTC. Translating gives CASSQVVAGGEQYF.

The J gene is TRBJ1-2, the V gene TRBV4-1; D possibly corresponds to TRBD1 (5 bases). This CDR3 region has 13 residues. The V and J ends lost 4 bases and 5 bases respectively, with 11 bases between them. Germline V gives CDR1 MGHRA, CDR2 YSYEKL. The CDR3 DNA reads TGCGCCAGCAGCCCAGAGGGACTTTATGGCTACACCTTC. It yields the protein CASSPEGLYGYTF.

The rearrangement uses TRBV18 and TRBJ2-7; D call uncertain. Trimming left V 1 base short and J 2 bases short, with 6 bases between. There are 13 residues in the CDR3. Germline CDR1 reads KGHSH; CDR2 reads LQKENI. CDR3 nucleotides: TGTGCCAGCTCACCACAGGGTACCTACGAGCAGTACTTC. Its translation: CASSPQGTYEQYF. The complete variable domain, with remaining parts taken from reference TRBV18 and TRBJ2-7, reads NAGVMQNPRHLVRRRGQEARLRCSPMKGHSHVYWYRQLPEEGLKFMVYLQKENIIDESGMPKERFSAEFPKEGPSILRIQQVVRGDSAAYFCASSPQGTYEQYFGPGTRLTVT.

The table lists this clone with a count of one. V and J are TRBV9 and TRBJ1-2, with TRBD1 matching over 9 bases. Germline values: CDR1 SGDLS, CDR2 YYNGEE. This CDR3 has 15 residues. The V and J ends lost 4 bases and 1 base, in that order; junction bases with no gene match: 5. The CDR3: CASSNSGQGNYGYTF. CDR3 sequence (DNA): TGTGCCAGCAGCAACTCGGGACAGGGTAACTATGGCTACACCTTC.

This chain links TRBV19 with TRBJ1-6, with TRBD1 matching over 10 bases. V lost 6 bases and J lost 6; bases outside the gene matches: 5. CDR1 and CDR2 from the germline V gene are LNHDA and SQIVND (reference sequence). CDR3 length: 15 residues. The DNA of the CDR3 is TGTGCCAGTAGCGGCGGGACAGGGGTTAATTCACCCCTCCACTTT. It yields the protein CASSGGTGVNSPLHF.

The chain has TRBV27 and TRBJ2-5; possible D gene TRBD1, 6 bases. This CDR3 is 13 amino acids long. Trimming removed 5 bases from V and 5 bases from J, with 12 bases in between. Germline-derived CDR1 and CDR2 are MNHEY and SMNVEV (reference sequence). CDR3 sequence reads: CASSLRGLETQYF. The DNA of the CDR3 is TGTGCCAGCAGTCTCAGGGGCCTGGAGACCCAGTACTTC.

V gene TRBV7-7 combines with J gene TRBJ2-5; D perhaps matches TRBD2 (6 bases). Looked up from germline, CDR1 is SSHAT and CDR2 is FNYEAQ (reference sequence). The CDR3 contains 15 residues. The V end was cut by 5 bases, the J end by 1 base, with 14 bases between. For the CDR3, the DNA is TGTGCCAGCAGCCGGACACACGGGGGCCAAGAGACCCAGTACTTC. Translated: CASSRTHGGQETQYF.

This clone showed up just a few times. This chain connects TRBV6-1 to TRBJ2-2; 7 positions match TRBD1. After removal of 6 bases from V and 0 bases from J, the junction contained 4 bases not matched to a gene. Germline loops: CDR1 MNHNS, CDR2 SASEGT. The CDR3 has 15 residues. The CDR3 protein is CASSMGQSNTGELFF. The CDR3, as DNA: TGTGCCAGCAGCATGGGACAGTCGAACACCGGGGAGCTGTTTTTT.

J is TRBJ2-5 and V is TRBV6-5, with 7 bases matching TRBD1. CDR1 and CDR2 from the germline V gene are MNHEY and SVGAGI. The CDR3 has 15 residues. The V and J ends lost 5 bases and 5 bases, in that order; junction bases with no gene match: 11. The CDR3 reads CASSGLTGVVETQYF. DNA of the CDR3: TGTGCCAGCAGTGGTCTCACAGGGGTGGTCGAGACCCAGTACTTC.

The chain is built from TRBV4-1 and TRBJ2-7; D may be TRBD1 or TRBD2 (5 bases each). V lost 6 bases and J lost 1, with 19 bases in between. Germline V CDR1 and CDR2: MGHRA, YSYEKL. The CDR3 totals 16 residues. The CDR3 nucleotides read TGCGCCAGCAGACAAACAGGTTCGGGACCTTCCTACGAGCAGTACTTC. It yields the protein CASRQTGSGPSYEQYF.

The chain combines TRBV7-9 with TRBJ2-7, with 12 bases that match TRBD2. The V gene's germline CDR1 is SEHNR and CDR2 FQNEAQ (reference sequence). The CDR3 loop spans 15 amino acids. The J segment lost 3 bases and the V segment lost 5 bases, leaving 5 bases of the junction unmatched. The CDR3 spells CASSPGLAGIYEQYF. CDR3 bases: TGTGCCAGCAGCCCCGGACTAGCGGGAATCTACGAGCAGTACTTC.

A single count supports this clone. The gene calls are TRBV7-2 and TRBJ2-5; D is unclear. Trimming cost V 7 bases and J 5 bases, with 14 bases left between them. CDR3 size: 13 residues. The germline V gene encodes CDR1 SGHTA and CDR2 FQGNSA. The DNA for the CDR3 is TGTGCCAGCACCTTGACTTTGAGGGAGACCCAGTACTTC. Translated: CASTLTLRETQYF.

As regards this clone: Germline is not matched at one junction end, which may reflect a read error. This chain connects TRBV2 to TRBJ1-5; a weak D match, TRBD1 (6 bases). The germline V gene encodes CDR1 SNHLY and CDR2 FYNNEI. The CDR3 runs 14 residues. The CDR3 spells CVSSVDRNNQPQHF. The CDR3 region has the DNA TGTGTCAGCAGTGTTGACAGGAACAATCAGCCCCAGCATTTT.

The gene calls are TRBV6-6 and TRBJ2-1; tentatively, D is TRBD1 (7 bases). V gave up 7 bases and J gave up 1 base, with 14 bases separating them. The CDR3 contains 15 residues. CDR1 is MNHNY, CDR2 SVGAGI, per germline (reference sequence). CDR3 nucleotides: TGTGCCAGCACCCCCAGGGGGGCTTCCTACAATGAGCAGTTCTTC. Its protein product is CASTPRGASYNEQFF.

A word on this clone: Other DNA sequences of this sample code for an identical CDR3. CDR3 nucleotides: TGTGCCAGTAGTATAGTCGGCCATAATTCACCCCTCCACTTT. Translating gives CASSIVGHNSPLHF. The rearrangement joins TRBV19 to TRBJ1-6; the D is unclear. The CDR3 consists of 14 residues. Germline CDR1 LNHDA, CDR2 SQIVND (reference sequence). V shed 1 base and J shed 5 bases, with 6 bases lying between them.

The rearrangement uses TRBV30 and TRBJ2-3, with TRBD2 matching over 9 bases. Germline V lookup: CDR1 GTSNPN, CDR2 SVGIG (reference sequence). The CDR3 is made up of 13 amino acids. V lost 5 bases to trimming and J lost 4 bases; unmatched junction nucleotides: 4. The CDR3 DNA sequence: TGTGCCTGGGCGGCTAGCGGGGCAGATACGCAGTATTTT. This codes for CAWAASGADTQYF.